Below, 23 T cell receptor beta chains from the same sample are listed, as sequenced in a study of cytomegalovirus exposure and HLA in healthy donors. The PCR used 60 Vbeta and 13 Jbeta primers. Data came from immunoSEQ multiplex PCR; TCRdb stores just in-frame clones and leaves some out. Of approximately 150,000 clones in the sample, 70% to 80% were seen once. The sample taken for sequencing was PBMCs. These receptor sequences come from a woman younger than 45 in good health and CMV-seropositive.

V is TRBV9 and J is TRBJ2-2; possible D gene TRBD2, 5 bases. Trimming pared 2 bases from V and 1 base from J, leaving 9 bases between. This CDR3 is 15 amino acids long. The germline CDR1 and CDR2 sequences are SGDLS and YYNGEE. The CDR3 sequence: CASSVSGLNTGELFF. DNA of the CDR3: TGTGCCAGCAGCGTGTCGGGATTGAACACCGGGGAGCTGTTTTTT.

The chain has TRBV7-8 and TRBJ1-2; 7 nucleotides line up with TRBD1. Germline loops: CDR1 SGHVS, CDR2 FQNEAQ. After removal of 5 bases from V and 7 bases from J, the junction contained 10 bases not matched to a gene. CDR3 length: 14 amino acids. DNA of the CDR3: TGTGCCAGCAGCACCAGTACAGGGGTTAGTGGCTACACCTTC. Translated, it gives CASSTSTGVSGYTF.

The rearrangement uses TRBV5-6 and TRBJ2-7, with TRBD2 as a possible D gene (5 bases). CDR3 length: 14 amino acids. Germline V gives CDR1 SGHDT, CDR2 YYEEEE. The ends were cut back, 7 bases at V and 2 bases at J, with 16 bases in the middle. The CDR3: CASSTRADPYEQYF. In DNA form, the CDR3 reads TGTGCCAGCTCCACGCGAGCGGACCCCTACGAGCAGTACTTC.

The chain recombines TRBV27 with TRBJ2-3; 11 bases line up with TRBD2. V shed 5 bases, J shed 3 bases, and the junction held 10 bases outside the gene matches. CDR3 length equals 17 residues. Germline V CDR1 and CDR2: MNHEY, SMNVEV (reference sequence). CDR3 sequence: CASSPRGSGRVTDTQYF. CDR3 DNA sequence: TGTGCCAGCAGTCCCCGGGGTAGCGGGAGGGTGACAGATACGCAGTATTTT.

This clone qualifies as medium-sized. The chain couples TRBV27 to TRBJ2-7; D is unclear. CDR1 and CDR2 (germline): MNHEY, SMNVEV (reference sequence). Trimming removed 2 bases at V and 0 bases at J, with 8 bases between. This CDR3 is built from 14 residues. CDR3 in DNA: TGTGCCAGCAGTTTACAGGCCGCCTCCTACGAGCAGTACTTC. Its translation is CASSLQAASYEQYF.

This clone was counted between two and nine times. The rearrangement uses TRBV21-1 and TRBJ1-4; the table's D call of TRBD1 was not tested on the DNA. TRBV21-1 is deemed a pseudogene. The CDR3 sequence is 15 residues long. DNA for the CDR3: TGTGCCAGCAGCTTAGAGTGGGGGCGTAATGAAAAACTGTTTTTT. It translates to CASSLEWGRNEKLFF.

This clone was seen more than once but under ten times. The chain combines TRBV7-9 with TRBJ2-7; a possible D gene is TRBD1 (6 bases). CDR1 SEHNR and CDR2 FQNEAQ come from the germline V gene (reference sequence). The CDR3 is 15 residues long. V was trimmed by 1 base and J by 0 bases, leaving 10 bases between them. CDR3: CASSLGAGASYEQYF. The CDR3 bases are TGTGCCAGCAGCTTAGGGGCAGGGGCCTCCTACGAGCAGTACTTC.

The chain joins TRBV19 to TRBJ2-7; 7 bases align to TRBD1. V dropped 6 bases and J dropped 3; count of bases not matched to a gene: 8. Germline V lookup: CDR1 LNHDA, CDR2 SQIVND (reference sequence). The CDR3 spans 14 residues. Here the CDR3 reads CASRHRDRDYEQYF. Written as DNA, the CDR3 is TGTGCCAGTAGACACCGGGACAGAGACTACGAGCAGTACTTC. Supplemented by reference TRBV19 and TRBJ2-7, the full variable domain reads DGGITQSPKYLFRKEGQNVTLSCEQNLNHDAMYWYRQDPGQGLRLIYYSQIVNDFQKGDIAEGYSVSREKKESFPLTVTSAQKNPTAFYLCASRHRDRDYEQYFGPGTRLTVT.

The J gene is TRBJ1-2, the V gene TRBV30; maybe TRBD1 (5 bases). CDR1 is GTSNPN, CDR2 SVGIG, per germline (reference sequence). The V and J ends lost 2 bases and 5 bases respectively, with 9 bases between them. This CDR3 has 12 amino acids. CDR3 sequence reads: CAWSPGRYGYTF. The CDR3 bases are TGTGCCTGGAGTCCAGGGCGATATGGCTACACCTTC.

The chain combines TRBV6-4 with TRBJ2-5, with 13 bases matching TRBD2. Germline values: CDR1 MRHNA, CDR2 SNTAGT. J was trimmed by 5 bases and V by 6 bases; bases with no gene match: 6. The CDR3 loop spans 15 amino acids. The CDR3 is CASSAGTSGTETQYF. DNA for the CDR3: TGTGCCAGCAGCGCCGGGACTAGCGGGACGGAGACCCAGTACTTC.

The count of this clone is one. V usage is TRBV11-2 and J usage is TRBJ2-4, with TRBD1 matching 7 bases. Germline V gene sequence: CDR1 SGHAT, CDR2 FQNNGV. Trimming took 0 bases from V and 2 from J; bases not matched to a gene: 10. This CDR3 comprises 18 residues. CDR3 sequence (DNA): TGTGCCAGCAGCTTAGATCGCGAGGCAGGGGGAACCAAAAACATTCAGTACTTC. This codes for CASSLDREAGGTKNIQYF.

This chain uses TRBV28 with TRBJ2-1, with a tentative D call TRBD2 (6 bases). The CDR3 sequence is 15 residues long. Trimming stripped 2 bases from V and 15 bases from J, with 23 bases between. Germline V lookup: CDR1 MDHEN, CDR2 SYDVKM. The CDR3 protein is CASSLSLTGDRLGFF. CDR3 sequence (DNA): TGTGCCAGCAGTTTAAGTCTGACGGGAGATCGGTTGGGGTTCTTC.

The gene calls are TRBV27 and TRBJ1-1, with a possible D match to TRBD1 (6 bases). Germline-derived CDR1 and CDR2 are MNHEY and SMNVEV (reference sequence). This CDR3 has 20 amino acids. V was clipped by 0 bases and J by 1 base, with 24 bases between them. This chain's CDR3 is CASSLSWGSDTQGPNTEAFF. Written as DNA, the CDR3 is TGTGCCAGCAGTTTATCGTGGGGGTCGGACACCCAGGGGCCGAACACTGAAGCTTTCTTT.

In its sample, this clone was seen a few times. The genes are TRBV6-1 and TRBJ2-3; D possibly corresponds to TRBD2 (6 bases). This CDR3 has 14 amino acids. From germline, CDR1 is MNHNS and CDR2 SASEGT. V was shortened by 2 bases and J by 4 bases, with 10 bases between the two germline ends. This CDR3 is CASSERWGADTQYF. CDR3 bases: TGTGCCAGCAGTGAACGCTGGGGGGCAGATACGCAGTATTTT.

V is TRBV6-6 and J is TRBJ1-3; 8 positions agree with TRBD1. The ends lost 6 bases at V and 0 bases at J; junction bases unmatched: 7. The germline CDR1 and CDR2 sequences are MNHNY and SVGAGI (reference sequence). The CDR3 has 16 amino acids. The CDR3 DNA is TGTGCCAGCAGCTTGACAGGGGCCAGCTCTGGAAACACCATATATTTT. It translates to CASSLTGASSGNTIYF.

This clone occurred once. The rearrangement uses TRBV19 and TRBJ1-1, with a weak D call TRBD1 (6 bases). Per the germline V gene, CDR1 is LNHDA and CDR2 is SQIVND (reference sequence). The length of the CDR3 is 14 residues. V gave up 3 bases and J gave up 5 bases, with 13 bases separating them. The CDR3 DNA reads as TGTGCCAGTAGTATTCAGATCCAGGGGACTGAAGCTTTCTTT. This codes for CASSIQIQGTEAFF.

The chain joins TRBV7-9 to TRBJ1-2; D may be TRBD1 (5 bases). The CDR3 contains 15 residues. Between the trimmed V and J ends, which lost 1 base and 3 bases, there was a span of 12 bases. From germline, CDR1 is SEHNR and CDR2 FQNEAQ (reference sequence). CDR3 bases: TGTGCCAGCAGCTTAGGTCAGGGATACTACTATGGCTACACCTTC. The encoded protein is CASSLGQGYYYGYTF.

This chain joins TRBV5-6 and TRBJ2-7; 10 bases align to TRBD2. Trimming removed 6 bases from V and 3 bases from J; junction bases left unmatched: 12. The CDR3 runs 16 residues. The V gene's germline CDR1 is SGHDT and CDR2 YYEEEE. The CDR3 region is CASTKASGSFRYEQYF. In DNA form, the CDR3 reads TGTGCCAGCACTAAAGCTAGCGGGAGTTTCCGCTACGAGCAGTACTTC.

The chain uses TRBV7-2 and TRBJ2-2; D is undetermined. Germline V CDR1 and CDR2: SGHTA, FQGNSA. This CDR3 region has 15 residues. The germline V and J ends were trimmed by 1 base and 0 bases, with 6 bases remaining between them. The DNA of the CDR3 is TGTGCCAGCAGCTTAGGGGCGCCGAACACCGGGGAGCTGTTTTTT. The encoded protein is CASSLGAPNTGELFF.

The chain uses TRBV7-9 and TRBJ2-5; TRBD2 matches at 8 bases. V lost 5 bases and J lost 5; bases outside the gene matches: 13. Looked up from germline, CDR1 is SEHNR and CDR2 is FQNEAQ (reference sequence). The CDR3 loop spans 16 amino acids. The CDR3 reads CASSPGLAGSSETQYF. CDR3 bases: TGTGCCAGCAGCCCCGGGCTAGCGGGCTCCTCCGAGACCCAGTACTTC.

The table lists this clone with a few counts. The CDR3 DNA is TGTGCCAGCACCATAACTAGCGGAGGGGGAGATACGCAGTATTTT. It translates to CASTITSGGGDTQYF. The chain couples TRBV6-1 to TRBJ2-3; 8 bases agree with TRBD2. The CDR3 contains 15 residues. J was trimmed by 5 bases and V by 7 bases; bases with no gene match: 11. Germline assignment: CDR1 MNHNS and CDR2 SASEGT.

This chain joins TRBV5-6 and TRBJ1-3; TRBD1 is a possible D gene (5 bases). The CDR3 runs 19 residues. Trimming took 3 bases from V and 2 from J, leaving 24 bases between them. Germline CDR1 is SGHDT and CDR2 is YYEEEE. The CDR3 spells CASSSEVRRGEFPGNTIYF. In DNA form, the CDR3 reads TGTGCCAGCAGCTCTGAAGTCCGAAGGGGTGAATTCCCTGGAAACACCATATATTTT. The full variable domain, its missing parts supplied by reference TRBV5-6 and TRBJ1-3, is DAGVTQSPTHLIKTRGQQVTLRCSPKSGHDTVSWYQQALGQGPQFIFQYYEEEERQRGNFPDRFSGHQFPNYSSELNVNALLLGDSALYLCASSSEVRRGEFPGNTIYFGEGSWLTVV.

The chain employs TRBV11-3 and TRBJ2-5; 11 bases match TRBD1. CDR1 and CDR2 from the germline V gene are SGHNT and YENEEA. The CDR3 consists of 15 residues. V was pared by 3 bases and J by 4 bases, with 4 bases of the junction left unmatched. CDR3: CASSFRTGGAETQYF. The CDR3 DNA reads as TGTGCCAGCAGCTTCCGGACAGGGGGCGCAGAGACCCAGTACTTC.